This T cell receptor beta chain was obtained from a study of monozygotic twins with inflammatory bowel disease. Study observations and caveats: Researchers report that IBD patients shared fewer clonotypes with others than healthy twins, especially amid disease activity. Cells of different T cell subtypes could not be told apart.

On this clonotype itself: The antigen is unknown.

TCRdb processed the 5' RACE reads again and assigns one entry to each CDR3 protein, with no DNA. The table gives just over 300,000 distinct CDR3 sequences; the top ten clones make up over 5% of it. This TCR was sampled from a human donor with ulcerative colitis or Crohn's disease, or a healthy co-twin of an affected twin (not recorded which). The specimen was blood.

This CDR3 reads CASRDGYEQYF. The J gene is TRBJ2-7, the V gene TRBV2. The germline CDR1 and CDR2 sequences are SNHLY and FYNNEI. This CDR3 is built from 11 residues.